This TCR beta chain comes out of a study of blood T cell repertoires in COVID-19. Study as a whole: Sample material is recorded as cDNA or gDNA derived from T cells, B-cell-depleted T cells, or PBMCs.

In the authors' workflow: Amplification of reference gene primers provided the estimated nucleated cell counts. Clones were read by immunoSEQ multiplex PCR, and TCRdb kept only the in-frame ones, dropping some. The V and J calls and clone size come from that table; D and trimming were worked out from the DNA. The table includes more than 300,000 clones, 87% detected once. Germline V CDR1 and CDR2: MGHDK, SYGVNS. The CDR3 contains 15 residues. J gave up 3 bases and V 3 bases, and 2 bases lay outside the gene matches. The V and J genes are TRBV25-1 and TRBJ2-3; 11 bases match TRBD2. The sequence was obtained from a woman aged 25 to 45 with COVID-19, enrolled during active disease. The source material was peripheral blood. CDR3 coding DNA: TGTGCCAGCAGTGACACTAGCGGGAGTACAGATACGCAGTATTTT. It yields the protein CASSDTSGSTDTQYF. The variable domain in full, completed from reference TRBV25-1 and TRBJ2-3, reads EADIYQTPRYLVIGTGKKITLECSQTMGHDKMYWYQQDPGMELHLIHYSYGVNSTEKGDLSSESTVSRIRTEHFPLTLESARPSHTSQYLCASSDTSGSTDTQYFGPGTRLTVL.